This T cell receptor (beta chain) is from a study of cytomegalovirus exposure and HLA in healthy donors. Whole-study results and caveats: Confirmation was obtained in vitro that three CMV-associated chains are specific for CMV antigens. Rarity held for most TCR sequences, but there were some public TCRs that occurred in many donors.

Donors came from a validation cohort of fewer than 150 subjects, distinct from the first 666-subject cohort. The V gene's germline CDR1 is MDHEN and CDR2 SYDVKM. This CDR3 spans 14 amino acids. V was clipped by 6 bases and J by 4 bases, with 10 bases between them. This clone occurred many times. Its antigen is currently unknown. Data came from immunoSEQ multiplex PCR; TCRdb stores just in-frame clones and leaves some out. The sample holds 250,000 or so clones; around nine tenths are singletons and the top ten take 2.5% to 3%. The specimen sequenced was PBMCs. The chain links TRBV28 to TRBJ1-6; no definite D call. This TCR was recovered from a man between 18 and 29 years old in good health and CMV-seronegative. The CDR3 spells CASSRETYNSPLHF. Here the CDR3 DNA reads TGTGCCAGCAGCCGGGAAACTTATAATTCACCCCTCCACTTT.